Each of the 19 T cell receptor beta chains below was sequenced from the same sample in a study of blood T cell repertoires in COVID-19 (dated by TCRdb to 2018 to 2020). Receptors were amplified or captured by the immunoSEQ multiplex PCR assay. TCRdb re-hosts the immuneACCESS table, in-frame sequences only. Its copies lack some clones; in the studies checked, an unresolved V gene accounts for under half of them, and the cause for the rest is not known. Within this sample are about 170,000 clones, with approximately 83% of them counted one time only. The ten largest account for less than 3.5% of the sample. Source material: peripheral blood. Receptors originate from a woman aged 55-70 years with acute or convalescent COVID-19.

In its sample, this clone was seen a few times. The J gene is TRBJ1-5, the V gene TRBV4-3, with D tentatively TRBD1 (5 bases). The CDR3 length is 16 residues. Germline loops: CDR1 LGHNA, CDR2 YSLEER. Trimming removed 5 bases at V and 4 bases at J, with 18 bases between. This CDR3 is CASSFALGEGNQPQHF. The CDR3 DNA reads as TGCGCCAGCAGCTTTGCTCTGGGGGAGGGAAATCAGCCCCAGCATTTT.

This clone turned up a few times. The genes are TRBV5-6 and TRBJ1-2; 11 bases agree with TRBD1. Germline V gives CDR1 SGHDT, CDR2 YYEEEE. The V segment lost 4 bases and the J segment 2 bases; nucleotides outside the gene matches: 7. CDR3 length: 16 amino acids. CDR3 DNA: TGTGCCAGCAGCCCGCGGACAGGGGGCACGAACTATGGCTACACCTTC. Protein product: CASSPRTGGTNYGYTF.

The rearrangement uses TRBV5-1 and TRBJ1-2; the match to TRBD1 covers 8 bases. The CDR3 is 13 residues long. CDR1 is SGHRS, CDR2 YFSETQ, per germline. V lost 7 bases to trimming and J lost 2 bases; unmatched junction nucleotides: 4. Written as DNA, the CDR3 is TGCGCCAGCCGAAGGACAGGGAACTATGGCTACACCTTC. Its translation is CASRRTGNYGYTF. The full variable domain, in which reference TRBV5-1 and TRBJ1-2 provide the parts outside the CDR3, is KAGVTQTPRYLIKTRGQQVTLSCSPISGHRSVSWYQQTPGQGLQFLFEYFSETQRNKGNFPGRFSGRQFSNSRSEMNVSTLELGDSALYLCASRRTGNYGYTFGSGTRLTVV.

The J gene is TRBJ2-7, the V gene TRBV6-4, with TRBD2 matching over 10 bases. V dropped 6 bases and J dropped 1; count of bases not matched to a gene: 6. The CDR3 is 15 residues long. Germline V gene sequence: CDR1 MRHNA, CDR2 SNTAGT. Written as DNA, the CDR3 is TGTGCCAGCAGCCCTACTAGCGGGGCTTCCTACGAGCAGTACTTC. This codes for CASSPTSGASYEQYF.

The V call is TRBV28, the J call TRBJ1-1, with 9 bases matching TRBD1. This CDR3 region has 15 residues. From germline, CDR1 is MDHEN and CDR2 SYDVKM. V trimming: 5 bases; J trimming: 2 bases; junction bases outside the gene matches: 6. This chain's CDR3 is CASSPWGQGNTEAFF. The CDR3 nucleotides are TGTGCCAGCAGTCCTTGGGGACAGGGCAACACTGAAGCTTTCTTT.

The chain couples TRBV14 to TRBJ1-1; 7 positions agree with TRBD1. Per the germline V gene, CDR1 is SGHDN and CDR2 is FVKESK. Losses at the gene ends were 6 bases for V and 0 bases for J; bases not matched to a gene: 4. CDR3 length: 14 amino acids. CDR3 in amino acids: CASRRTGLNTEAFF. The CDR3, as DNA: TGTGCCAGCAGACGGACAGGTTTGAACACTGAAGCTTTCTTT.

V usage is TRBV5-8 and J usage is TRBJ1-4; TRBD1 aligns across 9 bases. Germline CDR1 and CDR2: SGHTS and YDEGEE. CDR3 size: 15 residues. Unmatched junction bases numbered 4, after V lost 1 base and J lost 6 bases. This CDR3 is CASSLTGTGYEKLFF. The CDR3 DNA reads TGTGCCAGCAGCTTGACCGGGACAGGGTATGAAAAACTGTTTTTT.

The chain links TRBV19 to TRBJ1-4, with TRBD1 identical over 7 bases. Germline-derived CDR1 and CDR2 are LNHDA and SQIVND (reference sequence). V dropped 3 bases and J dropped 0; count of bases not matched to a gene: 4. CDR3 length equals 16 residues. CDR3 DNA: TGTGCCAGTAGTATCCACACAGGGGCAACTAATGAAAAACTGTTTTTT. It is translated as CASSIHTGATNEKLFF.

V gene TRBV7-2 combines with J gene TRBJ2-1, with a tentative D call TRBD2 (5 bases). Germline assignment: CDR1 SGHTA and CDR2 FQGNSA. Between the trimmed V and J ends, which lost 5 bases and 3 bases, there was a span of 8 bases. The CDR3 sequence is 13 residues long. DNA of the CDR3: TGTGCCAGCAGCCCGGGGAACTACAATGAGCAGTTCTTC. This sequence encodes CASSPGNYNEQFF.

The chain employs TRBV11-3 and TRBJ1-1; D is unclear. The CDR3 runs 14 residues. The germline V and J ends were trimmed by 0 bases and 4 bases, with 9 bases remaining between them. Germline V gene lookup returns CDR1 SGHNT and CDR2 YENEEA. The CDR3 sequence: CASSLEAGSTEAFF. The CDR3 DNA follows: TGTGCCAGCAGCTTAGAGGCCGGGAGCACTGAAGCTTTCTTT.

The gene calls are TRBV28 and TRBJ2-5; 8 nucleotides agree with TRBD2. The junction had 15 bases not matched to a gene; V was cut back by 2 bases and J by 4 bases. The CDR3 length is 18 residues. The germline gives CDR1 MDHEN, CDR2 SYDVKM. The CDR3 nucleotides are TGTGCCAGCAGTTTAGCGGGCCCCACCACCGGGGGGGCAGAGACCCAGTACTTC. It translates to CASSLAGPTTGGAETQYF.

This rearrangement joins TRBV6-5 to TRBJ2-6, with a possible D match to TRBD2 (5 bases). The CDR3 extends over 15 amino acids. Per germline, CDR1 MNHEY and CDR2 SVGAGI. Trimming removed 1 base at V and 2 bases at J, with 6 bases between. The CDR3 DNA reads TGTGCCAGCAGTTACTTGGGAGCTGGGGCCAACGTCCTGACTTTC. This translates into CASSYLGAGANVLTF.

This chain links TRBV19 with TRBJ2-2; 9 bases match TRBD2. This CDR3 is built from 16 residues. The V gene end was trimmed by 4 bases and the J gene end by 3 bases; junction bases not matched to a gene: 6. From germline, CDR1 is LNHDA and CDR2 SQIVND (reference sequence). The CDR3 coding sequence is TGTGCCAGTAGTACTGGGACTAGCCGGGACACCGGGGAGCTGTTTTTT. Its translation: CASSTGTSRDTGELFF. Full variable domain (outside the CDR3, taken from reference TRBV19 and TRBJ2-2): DGGITQSPKYLFRKEGQNVTLSCEQNLNHDAMYWYRQDPGQGLRLIYYSQIVNDFQKGDIAEGYSVSREKKESFPLTVTSAQKNPTAFYLCASSTGTSRDTGELFFGEGSRLTVL.

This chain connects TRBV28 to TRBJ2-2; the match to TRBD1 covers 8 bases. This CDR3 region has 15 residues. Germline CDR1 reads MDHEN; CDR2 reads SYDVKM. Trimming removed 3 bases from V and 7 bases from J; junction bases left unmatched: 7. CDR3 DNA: TGTGCCAGCAGTTTTGATCAGGGGGCCGGCGGGGAGCTGTTTTTT. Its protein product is CASSFDQGAGGELFF.

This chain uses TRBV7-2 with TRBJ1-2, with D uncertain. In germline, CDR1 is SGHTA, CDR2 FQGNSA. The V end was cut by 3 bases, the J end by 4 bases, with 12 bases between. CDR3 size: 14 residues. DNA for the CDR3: TGTGCCAGCAGCTTGAGGTCCAGCGGCTATGGCTACACCTTC. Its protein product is CASSLRSSGYGYTF.

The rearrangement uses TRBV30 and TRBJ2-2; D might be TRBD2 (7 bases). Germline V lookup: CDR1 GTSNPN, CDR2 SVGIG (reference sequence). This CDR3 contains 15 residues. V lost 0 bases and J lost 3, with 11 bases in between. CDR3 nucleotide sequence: TGTGCCTGGAGTGTACGGGGGGCGTACACCGGGGAGCTGTTTTTT. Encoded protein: CAWSVRGAYTGELFF.

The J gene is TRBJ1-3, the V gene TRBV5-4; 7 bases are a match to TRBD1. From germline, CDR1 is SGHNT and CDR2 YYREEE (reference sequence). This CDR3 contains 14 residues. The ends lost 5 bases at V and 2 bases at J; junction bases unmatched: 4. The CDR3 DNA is TGTGCCAGCAGGAAAGACAGGGCTGGAAACACCATATATTTT. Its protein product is CASRKDRAGNTIYF.

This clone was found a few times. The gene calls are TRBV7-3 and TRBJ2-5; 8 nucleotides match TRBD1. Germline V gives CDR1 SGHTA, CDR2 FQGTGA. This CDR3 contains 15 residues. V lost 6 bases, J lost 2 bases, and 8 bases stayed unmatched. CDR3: CASSRTGGSQETQYF. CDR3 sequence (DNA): TGTGCCAGCAGTCGAACAGGGGGTTCACAAGAGACCCAGTACTTC.

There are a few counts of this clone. The CDR3: CASSQDTHPNTEAFF. CDR3 DNA sequence: TGTGCCAGCAGCCAAGATACACACCCCAACACTGAAGCTTTCTTT. The chain combines TRBV4-2 with TRBJ1-1; D is uncertain. Per the germline V gene, CDR1 is LGHNA and CDR2 is YNFKEQ. V dropped 0 bases and J dropped 2 bases, with 10 bases sitting between them. The CDR3 is 15 residues long.